Here is one T cell receptor (beta chain) with its context. The antigen remains undetermined. A much bigger clone sits one base away, suggesting this may be a read error. The identical CDR3 is also encoded by other nucleotide sequences in the sample. Nobody among the patients had been given any treatment before thyroid surgery. This entry belongs to a study of metastatic and nonmetastatic thyroid tumors. Across the study: Thyroid patients, malignant and benign, had repertoires compared across blood and tumor or nodule tissue.

Authors' data handling: A classifier of distant metastasis in papillary thyroid cancer was built from CDR3 differences (across clinicopathological groups). TCRdb re-called the PCR reads via MiXCR. TCRdb, not the original authors, processed these V and J calls. In the table there are roughly 38,000 clones, approximately 20% of which are singletons. CDR1 is SQVTM and CDR2 is ANQGSEA in the germline V gene. V lost 1 base and J lost 6, with 12 bases in between. The CDR3 consists of 13 residues. General study results and limits: Significantly higher TCR beta diversity was reportedly seen in malignant thyroid tumors than benign nodules, in blood and tumor.

The sequencing sample was made of blood. This chain joins TRBV29-1 and TRBJ1-2; D is possibly TRBD1 (5 bases). The receptor's source is a female donor with papillary thyroid cancer or a benign thyroid nodule (not recorded which). Some clones in this sample may be carry-over from other donors' samples. CDR3 sequence: CSVEVAGGDGYTF. CDR3 DNA sequence: TGCAGCGTTGAAGTAGCGGGGGGTGATGGCTACACCTTC.